This record covers a single TCR beta chain. In the original workflow: Scientists estimated how many nucleated cells there were by amplifying reference gene primers. Assay: immunoSEQ multiplex PCR; the TCRdb copy retains only in-frame clones and omits some. V and J calls and clone size come straight from that table; D and trimming were deduced from the DNA. This sample carries roughly 150,000 clones, under 90% of them seen once, and the ten largest clones take roughly 3.8%. Germline V gene data show CDR1 as LGHDT and CDR2 as YNNKEL (reference sequence). V dropped 8 bases and J dropped 3; count of bases not matched to a gene: 6. The length of the CDR3 is 14 residues. The data derive from a study of blood T cell repertoires in COVID-19.

The V call is TRBV3-1 (or the pseudogene TRBV3-2), the J call TRBJ2-2; TRBD2 matches at 7 bases. The TCR was taken from a man aged 45-65 years in a cohort exposed to, infected with or recovered from COVID-19 (not recorded which). Sequencing was carried out using PBMCs or T cells enriched from blood (not recorded which). The DNA of the CDR3 is TGTGCCAGCCTCATGGGAGGGCACACCGGGGAGCTGTTTTTT. This translates into CASLMGGHTGELFF.